This TCR beta chain was documented in a study of cytomegalovirus exposure and HLA in healthy donors (dated by TCRdb to about 2017). Study-level background: An earlier analysis of 587 of the donors reported 276 Gb of sequence data and 100 million to 120 million unique TCR beta sequences obtained from approximately 180 million T cells. The later analysis used no new phenotypic data to find candidate immune exposures, relying instead on TCR beta sequences and their occurrence across donors. To decide whether each TCR beta V gene segment behaved as functional or pseudogenic, an earlier analysis of 587 of the donors relied on high-throughput TCR beta sequencing. The study profiled the T cell repertoires of about 640 subjects by immunosequencing and related them to cytomegalovirus serostatus. Donor age, sex, ethnicity and CMV serostatus were compiled alongside the repertoire data. Because of strong linkage in the cohort, roughly five DR-DQ haplotypes were treated as single units for association and clustering. The study aimed to test whether cataloging public T cell receptors could reveal signatures of past pathogen exposure. A later genetic analysis used genome-wide SNP genotypes for about 55% of the 666 donors, treating that subset as a discovery cohort. Roughly 300 gigabases of sequencing data and approximately 85 million unique TCR sequences were included in an early release covering roughly 600 HLA-typed donors. High-throughput TCR immunosequencing, statistical association of individual TCRs with disease status, and machine learning were combined to predict cytomegalovirus infection status. A separate validation cohort of roughly 130 different subjects was used in addition to the roughly 700-subject first cohort. On average, around 240,000 unique TCR beta nucleotide sequences were sequenced per donor among several hundred genotyped donors of the cohort, with roughly 18% of those sequences being non-productive. Among the 398 genotyped donors, 81% belonged to the genetic ancestry cluster associated with self-reported Caucasian donors. Every discovery cohort repertoire had been produced on one sequencing platform. A later analysis re-examined previously published TCR beta repertoires from about 700 donors and added high-resolution HLA genotyping to investigate patterns of TCR occurrence. Both class I and class II loci were covered by HLA typing, at four-digit resolution. The number of typed donors differed by locus: about 629-630 for A, B, C, DRB1 and DQB1; some 500 for DQA1; around 580 for DPA1; and roughly 470 for DPB1.

Including the terminal cysteine and phenylalanine, the CDR3 comprises 15 residues. Only the CDR3 portion is preserved as DNA: 45 bases, with reading frame beginning at the first base. Via the germline V gene, CDR1 is ENHRY and CDR2 SYGVKD. The V end loses 4 bases and the J end loses 0 bases, and a stretch of 13 bases separates them. On this clone: Its cognate antigen has yet to be identified. No base qualities exist here, and no much larger clone lies one base off it.

The cohort comprised some 730 healthy bone marrow donors. At the time of sampling, all cohort members were nominally healthy, though unrecorded immune exposures were likely present. The donor was CMV seropositive and belonged to the group of 250 to 300 seropositive cohort members. A peripheral blood sample was collected from each donor, and TCR beta sequencing was performed on peripheral blood mononuclear cells. The Qiagen DNeasy Blood Extraction Kit was used to extract genomic DNA from the blood cell samples. Preparation of the library involved the immunoSEQ multiplex PCR assay. For the multiplex PCR, a mixture combining 60 forward primers for TCR Vbeta segments and 13 reverse primers for TCR Jbeta segments was used. The CDR3 region of rearranged TCR beta genes was amplified from genomic DNA with a multiplex PCR assay. The amplified TCR beta libraries were sequenced on the Illumina HiSeq System as 87-base-pair reads. The source study handled its data this way. In a later analysis, some 80 million unique TCR beta chains were counted across the 690 or so repertoires, and roughly 11 million of these chains were shared by at least two donors. To remove PCR and sequencing errors, raw reads were error-corrected and collapsed into unique sequences using a nearest-neighbor algorithm that merged closely related sequences. V, D and J gene segments were assigned by aligning CDR3 sequences to IMGT reference sequences. For a sequence to be retained, a match of at least six nucleotides was required to both a V gene segment and a J gene segment. A rearrangement counted as productive if the CDR3 had no stop codons and remained in frame with V and J, and every other rearrangement counted as non-productive. Following IMGT convention, CDR3 was defined as the stretch from the second conserved V-encoded cysteine to the conserved J-encoded phenylalanine. In an earlier analysis of some 550 of the donors, sequences lacking an unambiguous match to a single V gene segment were excluded. An earlier analysis of under 750 of the donors called V segments functional above 56.7% productive rearrangements and segregating when the between-donor standard deviation exceeded 5%. A statistical classification framework was developed to diagnose cytomegalovirus status using the catalog of TCR beta chain sequences. In a later analysis, V and J genes were assigned by comparing TCR nucleotide sequences against IMGT/GENE-DB human TR gene sequences. Using the TCRdist pipeline, a later analysis assigned CDR3 sequences along with most-parsimonious VDJ recombination scenarios. In a later analysis, each TCR beta chain was defined by its CDR3 amino acid sequence together with its V-gene family, and reads lacking a unique V-gene family were excluded. In a later analysis, 500 to 650 highly shared, low-generation-probability nucleotide sequences were removed to address suspected cross-contamination and a sequencing artifact. In a later analysis, a clonal expansion index was calculated for each public chain from normalized within-repertoire ranks of inferred template counts. In a later analysis, generation probabilities were computed using a VDJ recombination model fitted to out-of-frame rearrangements, and the results were checked against IGoR. In a later analysis, hypergeometric tests were used to score TCR-TCR, TCR-HLA and TCR-CMV co-occurrence, with a repertoire-size bias correction applied to TCR pairs. A later analysis estimated false discovery rates by permuting HLA or CMV assignments 20 times. In a later analysis, co-occurring TCRs were grouped using DBSCAN, and TCRdist sequence similarity was added for clustering within HLA-allele-positive subsets. Repertoires with fewer than 30,000 or more than 120,000 public chains were left out of co-occurrence clustering, as were about 5 repertoires with anomalous nucleotide sharing. Drawn from immuneACCESS, this table holds only the in-frame rearrangements with V and J called that TCRdb kept. Clones are partly lost; checked studies trace under half to an unresolved V gene and leave the rest unexplained. V and J calls and clone size are copied from that table; D and trimming were computed from the DNA. Here the sample has about 150,000 clones; 63% occur a single time. The ten largest clones represent about 7.1% of the sample.

The paper's findings and limits, for the study overall: The earlier analysis of 587 of the donors excluded 15 to 20 rarely observed V segments, including chromosome 9 orphons, because counts were too low. When HLA alleles, especially DR and DQ, strongly co-occurred, attributing TCR associations to individual alleles was difficult. Cytomegalovirus status was reported to be diagnosed by the classifier with high specificity and sensitivity in both the original and validation cohorts. It was suggested by the authors that the approach could potentially be generalized to other disease states and immunological phenotypes. A few of the identified cytomegalovirus-associated TCR beta chains were confirmed in vitro to be specific for cytomegalovirus antigens. The presence/absence analyses assumed that sequencing depth was roughly uniform across donors, and that assumption may not be true. The only immune exposure information available for the cohort was CMV serostatus. An association between a missense DCLRE1C variant and V-gene and J-gene trimming of TCR beta chains was found in a later genetic analysis and replicated in an independent cohort. An earlier analysis of approximately 570 of the donors showed that most TCR beta V segments appeared in productive rearrangements either about 90% or about 30% of the time, which broadly matched IMGT annotations. At a false discovery rate of 0.05, a later analysis linked under 20,000 TCR beta sequences to specific HLA alleles. According to a later analysis, parvovirus B19, influenza, CMV and Epstein-Barr virus appeared linked to several top co-occurrence clusters. Some IMGT-functional V segments, including TRBV6-2 and TRBV6-3, could not be distinguished by the 87-base-pair reads and were therefore excluded. A further reported finding was that TCR beta sequences accurately predicted the HLA-A and HLA-B alleles for most subjects in the first cohort. Correlated functional status among segregating V segments might reflect linkage disequilibrium, but an unknown experimental factor could not be ruled out. Only TCR beta chains were sequenced in this cohort, and the absence of alpha or paired-chain data limited detectable features. Compared with the approximately 670-donor mean, donors in an Asian-associated ancestry cluster had fewer N-insertions in productive TCRs, according to a later genetic analysis. In a later analysis, TCR association rates were found to vary across HLA loci, with the most associated TCRs seen for DRB1 alleles and the fewest for HLA-C alleles. A total of some 180 TCR beta chains were listed by the study as associated with cytomegalovirus. Across donors, most TCR sequences were observed very rarely, whereas some public TCRs were present in many individuals. Because HLA typing was unavailable for some donors at each locus, only the typed subset was used in association tests. In a later analysis, HLA-associated TCR beta chains showed more clonal expansion and lower generation probabilities than non-associated chains that were equally common. A cluster of highly shared sequence variants was judged likely to be a technical artifact of the sequencing pipeline. In a later analysis, most CMV-associated TCR beta chains were found to appear HLA-restricted, with HLA associations seemingly driven largely by CMV exposure.

This receptor chain uses TRBV10-3 and TRBJ2-7; TRBD1 is possibly the D segment (7 matching bases). This receptor was taken from an older woman in good health and CMV-seropositive. Sequencing input: PBMCs. This receptor carries the CDR3 CAISVAGQSSYEQYF. The nucleotide sequence is given as TGTGCCATCAGTGTGGCGGGACAGAGCTCCTACGAGCAGTACTTC.